Presented here are 24 T cell receptor beta chains from one specimen sequenced in a study of cytomegalovirus exposure and HLA in healthy donors. Profiled with immunoSEQ multiplex PCR; TCRdb holds only in-frame clones, not every one. The data contain 150,000 to 200,000 clones, around four fifths of them singletons. Sequenced input: PBMCs. All receptors derive from a man aged 30 to 39 in good health and CMV-seropositive.

The chain uses TRBV7-6 and TRBJ2-7; no reliable D call. Germline V gene lookup returns CDR1 SGHVS and CDR2 FNYEAQ. The CDR3 sequence is 12 residues long. V shed 1 base and J shed 4 bases, with 5 bases lying between them. This CDR3 is CASSLGSYEQYF. The CDR3 DNA follows: TGTGCCAGCAGCTTAGGTAGTTACGAGCAGTACTTC. Full variable domain (outside the CDR3, taken from reference TRBV7-6 and TRBJ2-7): GAGVSQSPRYKVTKRGQDVALRCDPISGHVSLYWYRQALGQGPEFLTYFNYEAQQDKSGLPNDRFSAERPEGSISTLTIQRTEQRDSAMYRCASSLGSYEQYFGPGTRLTVT.

The genes are TRBV2 and TRBJ2-7; D ambiguous. The CDR3 sequence is 12 residues long. The ends were cut back, 7 bases at V and 0 bases at J, with 7 bases in the middle. Per the germline V gene, CDR1 is SNHLY and CDR2 is FYNNEI. The CDR3 DNA is TGTGCCAGCATGGGCAGCTCCTACGAGCAGTACTTC. Translation gives CASMGSSYEQYF.

The rearrangement links TRBV7-2 to TRBJ1-3; 7 positions match TRBD1. The CDR3 is made up of 15 amino acids. V lost 5 bases, J lost 0 bases, and 4 bases stayed unmatched. Germline-derived CDR1 and CDR2 are SGHTA and FQGNSA. This CDR3 is CASSPQGLSGNTIYF. In DNA form, the CDR3 reads TGTGCCAGCAGCCCACAGGGGCTCTCTGGAAACACCATATATTTT.

The chain uses TRBV19 and TRBJ2-1; tentatively, D is TRBD2 (7 bases). The length of the CDR3 is 18 residues. The V end lost 1 base, the J end lost 5 bases, and 21 bases lay between the germline ends. Germline CDR1 reads LNHDA; CDR2 reads SQIVND (reference sequence). CDR3 nucleotides: TGTGCCAGTAGTATAGGGTGGGGAGGGGGGAAAAGGAACAATGAGCAGTTCTTC. Amino acids: CASSIGWGGGKRNNEQFF.

This clone appeared a single time. V usage is TRBV5-1 and J usage is TRBJ2-5; D gene ambiguous. The CDR3 consists of 14 residues. V was clipped by 0 bases and J by 2 bases, with 8 bases between them. Germline CDR1 reads SGHRS; CDR2 reads YFSETQ. The CDR3 DNA reads TGCGCCAGCAGCTTGGCTGGCTCACAAGAGACCCAGTACTTC. Amino acid sequence: CASSLAGSQETQYF.

The CDR3 sequence: CASSSAGGTNEKLFF. CDR3 nucleotide sequence: TGTGCCAGCAGCTCCGCAGGGGGGACTAATGAAAAACTGTTTTTT. The rearrangement joins TRBV6-5 to TRBJ1-4; 7 bases align to TRBD1. Germline values: CDR1 MNHEY, CDR2 SVGAGI. The CDR3 extends over 15 amino acids. The V gene end was trimmed by 6 bases and the J gene end by 2 bases; junction bases not matched to a gene: 6.

The rearrangement uses TRBV4-2 and TRBJ2-1; TRBD2 might be the D (5 bases). The ends were cut back, 1 base at V and 7 bases at J, with 14 bases in the middle. This CDR3 has 15 amino acids. Germline CDR1 is LGHNA and CDR2 is YNFKEQ. Here the CDR3 reads CASSQGTRAFNEQFF. The CDR3 DNA reads as TGTGCCAGCAGCCAAGGAACGCGGGCCTTTAATGAGCAGTTCTTC.

The V gene is TRBV7-6, the J gene TRBJ1-4; TRBD1 matches at 7 bases. After removal of 4 bases from V and 8 bases from J, the junction contained 7 bases not matched to a gene. Germline assignment: CDR1 SGHVS and CDR2 FNYEAQ. CDR3 length equals 14 residues. CDR3 in amino acids: CASSSRDRGEKLFF. DNA of the CDR3: TGTGCCAGCAGCTCCCGGGACAGAGGGGAAAAACTGTTTTTT.

This clone has more than one count but fewer than ten. The rearrangement links TRBV18 to TRBJ2-7, with D tentatively TRBD2 (5 bases). Germline CDR1 reads KGHSH; CDR2 reads LQKENI. The CDR3 consists of 15 residues. V was cut by 0 bases and J by 0 bases, with 9 bases left in between. CDR3 sequence: CASSPPGSASYEQYF. CDR3 nucleotides: TGTGCCAGCTCACCACCGGGGAGTGCCTCCTACGAGCAGTACTTC.

V is TRBV9 and J is TRBJ1-2; D is unclear. V lost 2 bases and J lost 3, with 20 bases in between. From germline, CDR1 is SGDLS and CDR2 YYNGEE. The CDR3 has 17 amino acids. CDR3 residues: CASSVFPGSPEDYGYTF. In nucleotides, the CDR3 is TGTGCCAGCAGCGTGTTTCCTGGGAGTCCGGAGGACTATGGCTACACCTTC.

This clone was observed a handful of times. This chain joins TRBV5-1 and TRBJ2-1, with TRBD2 matching over 11 bases. The ends lost 1 base at V and 9 bases at J; junction bases unmatched: 3. CDR1 and CDR2 from the germline V gene are SGHRS and YFSETQ. The CDR3 has 14 residues. The CDR3 is CASSLTSGGGEQFF. As DNA, the CDR3 is TGCGCCAGCAGCTTGACTAGCGGGGGCGGTGAGCAGTTCTTC.

The V call is TRBV9, the J call TRBJ2-7; perhaps TRBD2 as D (6 bases). Trimming removed 0 bases at V and 2 bases at J, with 9 bases between. CDR1 is SGDLS, CDR2 YYNGEE, per germline. The CDR3 sequence is 14 residues long. CDR3 loop: CASSVGGAAYEQYF. The CDR3 DNA sequence: TGTGCCAGCAGCGTAGGCGGGGCCGCCTACGAGCAGTACTTC.

This chain connects TRBV5-5 to TRBJ1-3; D gene ambiguous. The V gene lost 1 base and the J gene lost 0 bases, with 8 bases spanning the gap. Germline values: CDR1 SGHKS, CDR2 YYEKEE (reference sequence). CDR3 length: 15 amino acids. This CDR3 reads CASSLSRGSGNTIYF. CDR3 in DNA: TGTGCCAGCAGCTTGAGTCGGGGCTCTGGAAACACCATATATTTT.

This chain connects TRBV29-1 to TRBJ2-7; 7 positions match TRBD1. Germline V gives CDR1 SQVTM, CDR2 ANQGSEA. The ends lost 2 bases at V and 2 bases at J; junction bases unmatched: 6. The CDR3 has 14 amino acids. The CDR3 spells CSVEKGQGAYEQYF. DNA for the CDR3: TGCAGCGTTGAAAAAGGGCAGGGGGCCTACGAGCAGTACTTC.

V is TRBV7-8 and J is TRBJ1-5; the D gene is possibly TRBD1 (5 bases). V lost 3 bases and J 0 bases, leaving 9 bases between the germline ends. This CDR3 has 15 residues. CDR1 SGHVS and CDR2 FQNEAQ come from the germline V gene. The CDR3 nucleotides are TGTGCCAGCAGCTTCGGGACTTATAGCAATCAGCCCCAGCATTTT. This sequence encodes CASSFGTYSNQPQHF.

The V gene is TRBV10-2, the J gene TRBJ2-3, with 10 nucleotides matching TRBD2. The CDR3 sequence is 15 residues long. Germline assignment: CDR1 WSHSY and CDR2 SAAADI. V shed 3 bases, J shed 5 bases, and the junction held 5 bases outside the gene matches. The CDR3 reads CASSDSGGAVDTQYF. The CDR3 DNA is TGCGCCAGCAGTGACAGCGGGGGGGCGGTAGATACGCAGTATTTT.

The chain carries TRBV4-1 and TRBJ1-1; 7 bases are a match to TRBD1. From germline, CDR1 is MGHRA and CDR2 YSYEKL. The CDR3 extends over 15 amino acids. V lost 0 bases to trimming and J lost 9 bases; unmatched junction nucleotides: 10. CDR3 loop: CASSQEGTARRQAFF. CDR3 bases: TGCGCCAGCAGCCAAGAAGGGACAGCTCGCCGTCAAGCTTTCTTT.

V usage is TRBV5-1 and J usage is TRBJ2-3; 7 bases fit TRBD1. With 0 bases clipped from V and 1 base from J, the junction kept 5 bases outside the gene matches. Germline V gene data show CDR1 as SGHRS and CDR2 as YFSETQ. CDR3 length equals 16 residues. The CDR3 loop is CASSLAGQGGTDTQYF. The CDR3 bases are TGCGCCAGCAGCTTGGCCGGGCAGGGGGGCACAGATACGCAGTATTTT.

The chain is built from TRBV4-2 and TRBJ2-2, with D possibly matching TRBD2 (6 bases). Germline lookup yields CDR1 LGHNA and CDR2 YNFKEQ. The CDR3 runs 15 residues. V gave up 4 bases and J gave up 5 bases, with 14 bases separating them. This CDR3 reads CASSPLRGGTGELFF. In DNA, the CDR3 is TGTGCCAGCAGCCCCCTAAGAGGAGGGACCGGGGAGCTGTTTTTT.

The rearrangement links TRBV5-4 to TRBJ2-1; D is possibly TRBD2 (6 bases). Germline V gives CDR1 SGHNT, CDR2 YYREEE (reference sequence). The CDR3 is 15 residues long. Trimming stripped 0 bases from V and 4 bases from J, with 11 bases between. The CDR3 bases are TGTGCCAGCAGCTTGGACGGGGGTCGATACAATGAGCAGTTCTTC. Its protein is CASSLDGGRYNEQFF.

The chain couples TRBV5-4 to TRBJ2-7; 7 bases are shared with TRBD2. This CDR3 contains 14 residues. The ends lost 4 bases at V and 2 bases at J; junction bases unmatched: 6. Germline V lookup: CDR1 SGHNT, CDR2 YYREEE (reference sequence). The CDR3 region has the DNA TGTGCCAGCAGCAAGCGGGGCCTAACCTACGAGCAGTACTTC. Translation: CASSKRGLTYEQYF.

The V gene is TRBV7-9, the J gene TRBJ1-2; D might be TRBD1 (5 bases). Germline V gene data show CDR1 as SEHNR and CDR2 as FQNEAQ (reference sequence). The CDR3 sequence is 14 residues long. The ends were cut back, 1 base at V and 4 bases at J, with 10 bases in the middle. The DNA for the CDR3 is TGTGCCAGCAGCTTAGTTTCCGGGGGCTATGGCTACACCTTC. Translated, it gives CASSLVSGGYGYTF.

The chain employs TRBV6-1 and TRBJ1-2, with 7 positions matching TRBD1. Germline V CDR1 and CDR2: MNHNS, SASEGT. This CDR3 has 16 residues. With V trimmed by 3 bases and J by 1 base, 8 bases remained unmatched. CDR3 amino acids: CASSDRARGFNYGYTF. In DNA form, the CDR3 reads TGTGCCAGCAGTGACAGGGCCAGGGGGTTTAACTATGGCTACACCTTC.

The genes are TRBV5-1 and TRBJ2-2; TRBD2 might be the D (6 bases). Germline values: CDR1 SGHRS, CDR2 YFSETQ. This CDR3 has 14 residues. Between the trimmed V and J ends, which lost 4 bases and 6 bases, there was a span of 13 bases. CDR3 bases: TGCGCCAGCAGCCCGGACTACGGGGCCGGGGAGCTGTTTTTT. Encoded protein: CASSPDYGAGELFF. The complete variable domain, with remaining parts taken from reference TRBV5-1 and TRBJ2-2, reads KAGVTQTPRYLIKTRGQQVTLSCSPISGHRSVSWYQQTPGQGLQFLFEYFSETQRNKGNFPGRFSGRQFSNSRSEMNVSTLELGDSALYLCASSPDYGAGELFFGEGSRLTVL.